One sample yielded the 3 T cell receptor beta chains listed below, sequenced in a study of OX40 agonist ivuxolimab in advanced cancers. Measured with immunoSEQ multiplex PCR; TCRdb has only the in-frame clones, and not every one. The data hold 70,000 or so clones, with approximately 91% observed a single time. The specimen was CD4+ or CD8+ T cells sorted from blood, collected in a trial of the OX40 agonist ivuxolimab. The receptors were sampled from an adult with an advanced solid tumor such as melanoma, head and neck, liver or kidney cancer.

The rearrangement links TRBV5-1 to TRBJ2-7, with TRBD2 identical over 11 bases. V lost 3 bases and J lost 2; bases outside the gene matches: 4. The CDR3 is 15 residues long. Germline V gene lookup returns CDR1 SGHRS and CDR2 YFSETQ. The CDR3 sequence is CASSSTSGITYEQYF. The DNA for the CDR3 is TGCGCCAGCAGCTCGACTAGCGGGATTACCTACGAGCAGTACTTC.

The chain links TRBV20-1 to TRBJ2-3; the D is unclear. V lost 8 bases and J 6 bases, leaving 12 bases between the germline ends. The germline V gene has CDR1 DFQATT and CDR2 SNEGSKA (reference sequence). The CDR3 is 11 amino acids. The CDR3 nucleotides read TGCAGTACCGGACCCGGGGATACGCAGTATTTT. It is translated as CSTGPGDTQYF.

The chain combines TRBV5-1 with TRBJ2-7; TRBD2 matches at 11 bases. CDR3 length: 17 amino acids. The germline CDR1 and CDR2 sequences are SGHRS and YFSETQ. V trimming: 5 bases; J trimming: 3 bases; junction bases outside the gene matches: 13. The CDR3 loop is CASSFGLAGRISYEQYF. Here the CDR3 DNA reads TGCGCCAGCAGTTTTGGACTAGCGGGCAGGATTAGCTACGAGCAGTACTTC.